Presented here are 18 T cell receptor beta chains from one specimen sequenced in a study of shared clonotypes between healthy human individuals. Assay: immunoSEQ multiplex PCR; the TCRdb copy retains only in-frame clones and omits some. The sample has some 630,000 clones; roughly 96% are singletons. Naive CD8 cells lacked CD45RO and underwent positive selection for CCR7, leaving out terminally differentiated effector memory CD45RA+ cells. Specimen: naive CD8+ T cells sorted from blood. The receptors were sampled from a woman aged 25 to 39 in good health.

V usage is TRBV11-2 and J usage is TRBJ2-1, with D possibly matching TRBD2 (7 bases). CDR3 length: 15 residues. Germline CDR1 SGHAT, CDR2 FQNNGV. V lost 1 base and J lost 8, with 15 bases in between. CDR3 amino acids: CASSLGPRGRDEQFF. The CDR3 nucleotides are TGTGCCAGCAGCTTAGGCCCAAGGGGGAGGGATGAGCAGTTCTTC.

This chain connects TRBV27 to TRBJ2-7, with TRBD2 identical over 7 bases. This CDR3 spans 13 amino acids. Germline CDR1 MNHEY, CDR2 SMNVEV (reference sequence). Trimming at V came to 3 bases and at J to 4 bases, leaving 3 bases not matched to a gene. CDR3 loop: CASSFSGKYEQYF. In nucleotides, the CDR3 is TGTGCCAGCAGTTTCAGCGGGAAATACGAGCAGTACTTC.

The rearrangement joins TRBV27 to TRBJ2-1; D not certain. The CDR3 runs 14 residues. The V end lost 2 bases, the J end lost 3 bases, and 8 bases lay between the germline ends. Looked up from germline, CDR1 is MNHEY and CDR2 is SMNVEV (reference sequence). Here the CDR3 reads CASSLQGSYNEQFF. DNA of the CDR3: TGTGCCAGCAGTTTACAAGGAAGCTACAATGAGCAGTTCTTC.

The V call is TRBV27, the J call TRBJ2-3; 14 bases are shared with TRBD2. The CDR3 runs 16 residues. The V gene's germline CDR1 is MNHEY and CDR2 SMNVEV (reference sequence). With V trimmed by 3 bases and J by 3 bases, 2 bases remained unmatched. CDR3 DNA: TGTGCCAGCAGTTTCGGGACTAGCGGGAGAACAGATACGCAGTATTTT. Protein sequence: CASSFGTSGRTDTQYF.

The count of this clone is one. This sequence joins TRBV6-1 and TRBJ2-3; 9 nucleotides align to TRBD2. The CDR3 covers 16 residues. With 3 bases clipped from V and 0 bases from J, the junction kept 4 bases outside the gene matches. Germline CDR1 and CDR2: MNHNS and SASEGT. The CDR3 region is CASSDRLAVSTDTQYF. CDR3 sequence (DNA): TGTGCCAGCAGTGATAGACTAGCGGTTAGCACAGATACGCAGTATTTT.

The chain joins TRBV28 to TRBJ1-4, with a possible D match to TRBD1 (5 bases). V was trimmed by 3 bases and J by 8 bases, leaving 16 bases between them. The length of the CDR3 is 15 residues. CDR1 MDHEN and CDR2 SYDVKM come from the germline V gene. CDR3 coding DNA: TGTGCCAGCAGTTTGGATGAGGGGTTGAACGAAAAACTGTTTTTT. This translates into CASSLDEGLNEKLFF. The full variable domain, with the rest looked up from reference TRBV28 and TRBJ1-4, is DVKVTQSSRYLVKRTGEKVFLECVQDMDHENMFWYRQDPGLGLRLIYFSYDVKMKEKGDIPEGYSVSREKKERFSLILESASTNQTSMYLCASSLDEGLNEKLFFGSGTQLSVL.

This rearrangement joins TRBV4-1 to TRBJ1-1; no definite D call. CDR1 is MGHRA, CDR2 YSYEKL, per germline. The germline V and J ends were trimmed by 4 bases and 4 bases, with 16 bases remaining between them. The CDR3 totals 15 residues. CDR3 protein: CASSPSGRAVTEAFF. The CDR3 DNA reads as TGCGCCAGCAGCCCTAGTGGGAGGGCTGTCACTGAAGCTTTCTTT.

The rearrangement uses TRBV27 and TRBJ2-1, with TRBD2 matching over 12 bases. Looked up from germline, CDR1 is MNHEY and CDR2 is SMNVEV (reference sequence). The CDR3 loop spans 15 amino acids. The trim removed 6 bases at V and 4 bases at J, leaving 4 bases unmatched. Here the CDR3 DNA reads TGTGCCAGCAGACTAGCGGGAGGTGAATACAATGAGCAGTTCTTC. Its protein is CASRLAGGEYNEQFF.

Turning to this clone: This same CDR3 is encoded by further DNA sequences in the sample. The V gene is TRBV5-4, the J gene TRBJ2-7; D gene unclear. Germline V gene data show CDR1 as SGHNT and CDR2 as YYREEE (reference sequence). The CDR3 is 13 amino acids. Trimming stripped 0 bases from V and 0 bases from J, with 4 bases between. CDR3 sequence (DNA): TGTGCCAGCAGCTTGGGGAGCTCCTACGAGCAGTACTTC. It specifies CASSLGSSYEQYF.

J is TRBJ2-7 and V is TRBV5-6, with 7 bases matching TRBD1. V shed 3 bases, J shed 6 bases, and the junction held 6 bases outside the gene matches. Germline V gives CDR1 SGHDT, CDR2 YYEEEE. The CDR3 has 13 amino acids. The CDR3 reads CASSSEGGGEQYF. For the CDR3, the DNA is TGTGCCAGCAGCTCGGAAGGGGGCGGCGAGCAGTACTTC.

This chain joins TRBV11-2 and TRBJ2-1; maybe TRBD1 (6 bases). Germline V gives CDR1 SGHAT, CDR2 FQNNGV. Trimming shortened V by 1 base and J by 9 bases, and 13 bases separated the two germline ends. The CDR3 is made up of 14 amino acids. The CDR3: CASSLARDRTEQFF. As DNA, the CDR3 is TGTGCCAGCAGCTTAGCCCGCGACAGGACTGAGCAGTTCTTC.

This chain uses TRBV18 with TRBJ2-7, with D perhaps TRBD1 (5 bases). The CDR3 length is 13 residues. V lost 0 bases and J 5 bases, leaving 8 bases between the germline ends. Looked up from germline, CDR1 is KGHSH and CDR2 is LQKENI. DNA of the CDR3: TGTGCCAGCTCACCACCCTTAGGGGACGAGCAGTACTTC. Encoded protein: CASSPPLGDEQYF.

The J gene is TRBJ1-2, the V gene TRBV28; TRBD1 matches 8 bases. J lost 7 bases, V lost 1 base, and 5 bases had no gene match. Germline V gene data show CDR1 as MDHEN and CDR2 as SYDVKM. The CDR3 loop spans 14 amino acids. CDR3: CASSLSGGSGGYTF. In DNA form, the CDR3 reads TGTGCCAGCAGTTTATCAGGGGGCAGCGGTGGCTACACCTTC.

The chain combines TRBV27 with TRBJ2-5; 9 bases are shared with TRBD2. The J call may be wrong; the DNA end is better matched by TRBJ2-7. The germline V gene has CDR1 MNHEY and CDR2 SMNVEV (reference sequence). CDR3 length: 16 amino acids. The CDR3 DNA sequence: TGTGCCAGCAGTTTATCTAGCGGGAGCTTATCCTACGAGCAGTACTTC. Its protein is CASSLSSGSLSYEQYF.

The V call is TRBV4-2, the J call TRBJ2-2; unclear D gene. CDR3 length: 16 amino acids. Germline CDR1 LGHNA, CDR2 YNFKEQ. Trimming removed 1 base at V and 1 base at J, with 10 bases between. The CDR3 is CASSQGVALNTGELFF. CDR3 nucleotide sequence: TGTGCCAGCAGCCAAGGGGTGGCTCTGAACACCGGGGAGCTGTTTTTT.

This sequence joins TRBV28 and TRBJ2-5; D possibly uses TRBD1 or TRBD2 (5 bases each). This CDR3 spans 15 amino acids. CDR1 and CDR2 (germline): MDHEN, SYDVKM. Trimming removed 6 bases at V and 3 bases at J, with 17 bases between. The CDR3 protein is CASSRRGMGEETQYF. The CDR3 DNA reads TGTGCCAGCAGCCGAAGGGGCATGGGGGAAGAGACCCAGTACTTC.

V gene TRBV29-1 combines with J gene TRBJ2-7; D is perhaps TRBD1 (6 bases). The germline V gene has CDR1 SQVTM and CDR2 ANQGSEA. The length of the CDR3 is 12 residues. V gave up 7 bases and J gave up 0 bases, with 10 bases separating them. This chain's CDR3 is CSALTGSYEQYF. CDR3 coding DNA: TGCAGCGCTCTGACAGGCTCCTACGAGCAGTACTTC.

This sequence joins TRBV27 and TRBJ2-1; D may correspond to TRBD1 or TRBD2 (5 bases each). The germline V gene has CDR1 MNHEY and CDR2 SMNVEV (reference sequence). V lost 5 bases to trimming and J lost 9 bases, with 20 bases between them. This CDR3 contains 15 residues. The CDR3 region is CASSPGTTPKIEQFF. CDR3 in DNA: TGTGCCAGCAGTCCCGGGACGACTCCGAAGATTGAGCAGTTCTTC.